Listed below are T cell receptor beta chains from one sample, sequenced in a study of T-cell reconstitution after alpha-beta-depleted transplantation in children. TCRdb independently ran MiXCR on the PCR reads; one entry per CDR3 protein. Altogether 780,000 or so distinct CDR3 sequences are present, less than 20% being singletons, with the ten largest covering approximately 5%. The sample here was PBMCs, mostly from graft donor cells, taken 360 days after TCRalphabeta/CD19-depleted stem cell transplant. The receptors were gathered from a male patient aged 5 to 17 who had a stem cell transplant for acute lymphoblastic leukemia, so the T cells may come from the graft donor. CDR3s include the opening cysteine and the closing phenylalanine or tryptophan. A D gene is named only where the DNA matches it firmly. Some rows have no size entry. The others give once, few or many, or a class for an expanded clone.

>TRBJ2-7|NA|TRBV5-4|few
CASSFGGLPGPYEQYF
TGTGCCAGCAGCTTCGGGGGGCTGCCAGGGCCCTACGAGCAGTACTTC
>TRBJ2-1|NA|TRBV3-1|few
CASSPSIAEFPYNEQFF
TGTGCCAGCAGTCCCAGTATAGCGGAATTCCCCTACAATGAGCAGTTCTTC
>TRBJ2-7|TRBD2|TRBV12-3/TRBV12-4|many
CASSFGGASGSEQYF
TGTGCCAGCAGTTTTGGGGGCGCTAGCGGGAGCGAGCAGTACTTC
>TRBJ1-6|NA|TRBV7-8|NA
CASTKMGGYNSPLHF
TGTGCCAGCACCAAAATGGGGGGGTATAATTCACCCCTCCACTTT
>TRBJ2-1|TRBD2|TRBV2|few
CASSELAGGPYNEQFF
TGTGCCAGCAGTGAACTAGCGGGAGGGCCTTACAATGAGCAGTTCTTC
>TRBJ2-5|TRBD2|TRBV7-3|few
CASSTAGGRLETQYF
TGTGCCAGCAGCACCGCAGGCGGGAGACTCGAGACCCAGTACTTC
>TRBJ2-1|NA|TRBV6-4|few
CASSDTQGHPYNEQFF
TGTGCCAGCAGTGACACACAGGGCCATCCCTACAATGAGCAGTTCTTC
>TRBJ2-4|NA|TRBV3-1|few
CASSPSSSAKNIQYF
TGTGCCAGCAGCCCCTCCTCGTCTGCCAAAAACATTCAGTACTTC
>TRBJ2-7|TRBD2|TRBV11-2|NA
CASSSPGLGGEQYF
TGTGCCAGCAGCTCGCCGGGACTAGGAGGCGAGCAGTACTTC
>TRBJ2-1|NA|TRBV9|few
CASSVVGRDEQFF
TGTGCCAGCAGCGTAGTCGGACGAGATGAGCAGTTCTTC
>TRBJ2-7|TRBD1|TRBV29-1|few
CSVVTGTSYEQYF
TGCAGCGTAGTGACAGGGACCTCCTACGAGCAGTACTTC
>TRBJ2-7|TRBD1|TRBV5-1|NA
CASRDRDSGYEQYF
TGCGCCAGCAGAGATAGGGACAGCGGCTACGAGCAGTACTTC
>TRBJ2-7|TRBD2|TRBV7-8|NA
CASSLVLADTYEQYF
TGTGCCAGCAGCTTAGTACTAGCGGATACCTACGAGCAGTACTTC
>TRBJ2-5|NA|TRBV9|NA
CASSVDRWETQYF
TGTGCCAGCAGCGTTGACCGCTGGGAGACCCAGTACTTC
>TRBJ2-1|NA|TRBV29-1|many
CSVGTYNEQFF
TGCAGCGTCGGGACCTACAATGAGCAGTTCTTC
>TRBJ1-1|NA|TRBV6-1|NA
CASTLGRLNTEAFF
TGTGCCAGCACCCTGGGACGGCTGAACACTGAAGCTTTCTTT
>TRBJ2-2|TRBD1|TRBV20-1|few
CSAAGGFSPGELFF
TGCAGTGCCGCAGGGGGCTTTTCCCCCGGGGAGCTGTTTTTT
>TRBJ2-7|TRBD2|TRBV4-1|NA
CASSQDQLAGSYEQYF
TGCGCCAGCAGCCAAGACCAACTAGCGGGGTCCTACGAGCAGTACTTC
>TRBJ2-7|NA|TRBV29-1|few
CSVEGPYEQYF
TGCAGCGTTGAAGGACCCTACGAGCAGTACTTC
>TRBJ2-7|TRBD2|TRBV29-1|many
CSVTSGSYEQYF
TGCAGCGTCACTAGCGGGAGCTACGAGCAGTACTTC
>TRBJ2-1|NA|TRBV21-1|NA
CASSKGQPNEQFF
TGTGCCAGCAGCAAGGGACAGCCCAATGAGCAGTTCTTC
>TRBJ2-5|TRBD2|TRBV20-1|few
CSAPLMWGGTQYF
TGCAGTGCCCCCTTGATGTGGGGGGGGACCCAGTACTTC
>TRBJ2-2|TRBD1|TRBV12-3/TRBV12-4|NA
CASSLVQGAGELFF
TGTGCCAGCAGTTTAGTGCAGGGGGCCGGGGAGCTGTTTTTT
>TRBJ2-7|NA|TRBV12-3/TRBV12-4|few
CASSFFRGKGHEQYF
TGTGCCAGCAGTTTCTTCAGGGGTAAAGGCCACGAGCAGTACTTC
>TRBJ2-1|NA|TRBV25-1|many
CASRDSYSYNEQFF
TGTGCCAGCCGGGACTCTTACTCCTACAATGAGCAGTTCTTC
>TRBJ2-7|TRBD1|TRBV5-1|many
CASSSRGYEQYF
TGTGCCAGCAGTTCCAGGGGGTACGAGCAGTACTTC
>TRBJ2-1|TRBD2|TRBV20-1|few
CSARMLAGGPGTYNEQFF
TGCAGTGCTAGGATGTTAGCGGGAGGGCCGGGAACCTACAATGAGCAGTTCTTC
>TRBJ1-2|TRBD1|TRBV7-9|NA
CASSQGQGEYGYTF
TGTGCCAGCAGCCAGGGACAGGGGGAATATGGCTACACCTTC
>TRBJ1-2|NA|TRBV5-6|few
CASSLYSVNYGYTF
TGTGCCAGCAGCTTGTACTCAGTCAACTATGGCTACACCTTC
>TRBJ2-5|TRBD2|TRBV11-1|few
CASSFYIARTSGRALETQYF
TGTGCCAGCAGCTTTTATATCGCAAGGACTAGCGGGAGGGCCTTGGAGACCCAGTACTTC
>TRBJ2-7|NA|TRBV20-1|few
CSARPHGYSYEQYF
TGCAGTGCTAGACCACACGGGTACTCCTACGAGCAGTACTTC
>TRBJ1-1|TRBD1|TRBV5-5|NA
CVSSGQGNTEAFF
TGTGTCAGCAGCGGACAGGGGAACACTGAAGCTTTCTTT
>TRBJ1-5|NA|TRBV7-6|few
CASSSGTERENQPQHF
TGTGCCAGCAGCTCCGGGACCGAGCGGGAGAATCAGCCCCAGCATTTT
>TRBJ2-6|TRBD1|TRBV20-1|NA
CSARDQGAGANVLTF
TGCAGTGCTAGAGATCAGGGGGCTGGGGCCAACGTCCTGACTTTC
>TRBJ2-1|TRBD1|TRBV12-3/TRBV12-4|many
CASSYPGQPYNEQFF
TGTGCCAGCAGTTACCCGGGACAGCCCTACAATGAGCAGTTCTTC
>TRBJ2-7|NA|TRBV16|NA
CASSQSIGTYEQYF
TGTGCCAGCAGCCAATCTATAGGGACCTACGAGCAGTACTTC
>TRBJ2-3|NA|TRBV7-8|NA
CASSFTTLTDTQYF
TGTGCCAGCAGCTTTACGACTCTTACAGATACGCAGTATTTT
>TRBJ1-5|NA|TRBV19|NA
CASIPTYYSNQPQHF
TGTGCCAGTATCCCCACGTATTATAGCAATCAGCCCCAGCATTTT
>TRBJ2-1|TRBD1|TRBV6-5|few
CASSYAGQGNEQFF
TGTGCCAGCAGTTACGCGGGACAGGGTAATGAGCAGTTCTTC
>TRBJ2-1|NA|TRBV27|NA
CASSLSRAGIEQFF
TGTGCCAGCAGTTTATCGCGGGCAGGGATTGAGCAGTTCTTC